This T cell receptor (beta chain) was observed in a study of T-cell memory formation after mild COVID-19. Broader study findings: Pre-infection memory contained some responding clones, which suggested that cross-reactive memory had joined.

TCRdb itself ran the 5' RACE reads through MiXCR, one entry per CDR3 protein. Counted here are approximately 300,000 distinct CDR3 sequences, 15% to 20% occurring once; the ten biggest clones make up around 21%. Note on this clonotype: Its antigen is not known.

Germline assignment: CDR1 SGHRS and CDR2 YFSETQ. This CDR3 contains 19 residues. The V and J ends lost 0 bases and 0 bases, in that order; junction bases with no gene match: 8. The sample was PBMCs or a T cell subset sorted from them (not recorded which). The TCR comes from a man aged 18 to 29 who had mild COVID-19 (a few samples of this study predate the infection). Cell type and time point are not known. The chain employs TRBV5-1 and TRBJ1-4; 10 bases are shared with TRBD1. For the CDR3, the DNA is TGCGCCAGCAGCTTGGCGGGACAGGGGCGACCCGCAACTAATGAAAAACTGTTTTTT. It encodes CASSLAGQGRPATNEKLFF.